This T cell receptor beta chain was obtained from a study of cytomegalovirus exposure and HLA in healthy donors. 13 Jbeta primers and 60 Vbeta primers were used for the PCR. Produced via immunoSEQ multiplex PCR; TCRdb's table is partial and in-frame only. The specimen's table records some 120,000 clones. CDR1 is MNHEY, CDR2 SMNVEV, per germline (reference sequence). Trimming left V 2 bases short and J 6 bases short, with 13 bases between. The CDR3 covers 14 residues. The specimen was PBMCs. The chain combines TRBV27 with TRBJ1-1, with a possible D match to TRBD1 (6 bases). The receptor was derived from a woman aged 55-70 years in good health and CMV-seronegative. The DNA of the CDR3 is TGTGCCAGCAGTTTAAATCAGAACAGGGCTGAAGCTTTCTTT. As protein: CASSLNQNRAEAFF.